The clone carrying this TCR beta chain was recorded many times. The CDR3 covers 14 residues. Germline V gene data show CDR1 as SNHLY and CDR2 as FYNNEI. V lost 0 bases, J lost 0 bases, and 5 bases lay in between. These data originate in a study of T cells in Graves' hyperthyroidism and ophthalmopathy. There were TCR beta CDR3 regions amplified from RNA transcripts. HTBI primers were used for first-round RT-PCR of the TCR CDR3. TCRdb reprocessed the multiplex PCR reads via MiXCR and lists one record per CDR3 protein. The table lists hundreds of thousands of distinct CDR3 sequences, 12% to 15% of them singletons, with 34% in the top ten.

The sequencing sample was made of blood. The sequence derives from a woman in her forties with Graves' ophthalmopathy. The chain joins TRBV2 to TRBJ1-1; D remains unclear. CDR3 DNA sequence: TGTGCCAGCAGTGAAGCCCGCCTGAACACTGAAGCTTTCTTT. Protein product: CASSEARLNTEAFF.